This record looks at one TCR beta chain sequence and its context. Its antigen is unknown. The sample is drawn from a study of T cell responses to AZD1222 COVID-19 vaccine. General study results and limits: White British ancestry dominated among donors, who included more females, and clonal diversity was possibly underestimated. In the spike-specific TCR repertoire, nearly half reportedly target unmutated variant regions.

The CDR3 has 18 residues. The ends were cut back, 3 bases at V and 2 bases at J, with 23 bases in the middle. From germline, CDR1 is LNHNV and CDR2 YYDKDF (reference sequence). Clones were sequenced by immunoSEQ multiplex PCR, and TCRdb holds only the in-frame ones, with some missing. Of about 150,000 clones in the sample, roughly nine tenths are singletons; the top ten hold approximately 2%. Material: peripheral blood, obtained on day 0 of AZD1222 vaccination. This chain connects TRBV15 to TRBJ2-7; D uncertain. The TCR was taken from an adult in good health. CDR3 sequence: CATSSATLDWRKPYEQYF. For the CDR3, the DNA is TGTGCCACCAGCAGCGCTACTTTAGACTGGCGGAAGCCCTACGAGCAGTACTTC.